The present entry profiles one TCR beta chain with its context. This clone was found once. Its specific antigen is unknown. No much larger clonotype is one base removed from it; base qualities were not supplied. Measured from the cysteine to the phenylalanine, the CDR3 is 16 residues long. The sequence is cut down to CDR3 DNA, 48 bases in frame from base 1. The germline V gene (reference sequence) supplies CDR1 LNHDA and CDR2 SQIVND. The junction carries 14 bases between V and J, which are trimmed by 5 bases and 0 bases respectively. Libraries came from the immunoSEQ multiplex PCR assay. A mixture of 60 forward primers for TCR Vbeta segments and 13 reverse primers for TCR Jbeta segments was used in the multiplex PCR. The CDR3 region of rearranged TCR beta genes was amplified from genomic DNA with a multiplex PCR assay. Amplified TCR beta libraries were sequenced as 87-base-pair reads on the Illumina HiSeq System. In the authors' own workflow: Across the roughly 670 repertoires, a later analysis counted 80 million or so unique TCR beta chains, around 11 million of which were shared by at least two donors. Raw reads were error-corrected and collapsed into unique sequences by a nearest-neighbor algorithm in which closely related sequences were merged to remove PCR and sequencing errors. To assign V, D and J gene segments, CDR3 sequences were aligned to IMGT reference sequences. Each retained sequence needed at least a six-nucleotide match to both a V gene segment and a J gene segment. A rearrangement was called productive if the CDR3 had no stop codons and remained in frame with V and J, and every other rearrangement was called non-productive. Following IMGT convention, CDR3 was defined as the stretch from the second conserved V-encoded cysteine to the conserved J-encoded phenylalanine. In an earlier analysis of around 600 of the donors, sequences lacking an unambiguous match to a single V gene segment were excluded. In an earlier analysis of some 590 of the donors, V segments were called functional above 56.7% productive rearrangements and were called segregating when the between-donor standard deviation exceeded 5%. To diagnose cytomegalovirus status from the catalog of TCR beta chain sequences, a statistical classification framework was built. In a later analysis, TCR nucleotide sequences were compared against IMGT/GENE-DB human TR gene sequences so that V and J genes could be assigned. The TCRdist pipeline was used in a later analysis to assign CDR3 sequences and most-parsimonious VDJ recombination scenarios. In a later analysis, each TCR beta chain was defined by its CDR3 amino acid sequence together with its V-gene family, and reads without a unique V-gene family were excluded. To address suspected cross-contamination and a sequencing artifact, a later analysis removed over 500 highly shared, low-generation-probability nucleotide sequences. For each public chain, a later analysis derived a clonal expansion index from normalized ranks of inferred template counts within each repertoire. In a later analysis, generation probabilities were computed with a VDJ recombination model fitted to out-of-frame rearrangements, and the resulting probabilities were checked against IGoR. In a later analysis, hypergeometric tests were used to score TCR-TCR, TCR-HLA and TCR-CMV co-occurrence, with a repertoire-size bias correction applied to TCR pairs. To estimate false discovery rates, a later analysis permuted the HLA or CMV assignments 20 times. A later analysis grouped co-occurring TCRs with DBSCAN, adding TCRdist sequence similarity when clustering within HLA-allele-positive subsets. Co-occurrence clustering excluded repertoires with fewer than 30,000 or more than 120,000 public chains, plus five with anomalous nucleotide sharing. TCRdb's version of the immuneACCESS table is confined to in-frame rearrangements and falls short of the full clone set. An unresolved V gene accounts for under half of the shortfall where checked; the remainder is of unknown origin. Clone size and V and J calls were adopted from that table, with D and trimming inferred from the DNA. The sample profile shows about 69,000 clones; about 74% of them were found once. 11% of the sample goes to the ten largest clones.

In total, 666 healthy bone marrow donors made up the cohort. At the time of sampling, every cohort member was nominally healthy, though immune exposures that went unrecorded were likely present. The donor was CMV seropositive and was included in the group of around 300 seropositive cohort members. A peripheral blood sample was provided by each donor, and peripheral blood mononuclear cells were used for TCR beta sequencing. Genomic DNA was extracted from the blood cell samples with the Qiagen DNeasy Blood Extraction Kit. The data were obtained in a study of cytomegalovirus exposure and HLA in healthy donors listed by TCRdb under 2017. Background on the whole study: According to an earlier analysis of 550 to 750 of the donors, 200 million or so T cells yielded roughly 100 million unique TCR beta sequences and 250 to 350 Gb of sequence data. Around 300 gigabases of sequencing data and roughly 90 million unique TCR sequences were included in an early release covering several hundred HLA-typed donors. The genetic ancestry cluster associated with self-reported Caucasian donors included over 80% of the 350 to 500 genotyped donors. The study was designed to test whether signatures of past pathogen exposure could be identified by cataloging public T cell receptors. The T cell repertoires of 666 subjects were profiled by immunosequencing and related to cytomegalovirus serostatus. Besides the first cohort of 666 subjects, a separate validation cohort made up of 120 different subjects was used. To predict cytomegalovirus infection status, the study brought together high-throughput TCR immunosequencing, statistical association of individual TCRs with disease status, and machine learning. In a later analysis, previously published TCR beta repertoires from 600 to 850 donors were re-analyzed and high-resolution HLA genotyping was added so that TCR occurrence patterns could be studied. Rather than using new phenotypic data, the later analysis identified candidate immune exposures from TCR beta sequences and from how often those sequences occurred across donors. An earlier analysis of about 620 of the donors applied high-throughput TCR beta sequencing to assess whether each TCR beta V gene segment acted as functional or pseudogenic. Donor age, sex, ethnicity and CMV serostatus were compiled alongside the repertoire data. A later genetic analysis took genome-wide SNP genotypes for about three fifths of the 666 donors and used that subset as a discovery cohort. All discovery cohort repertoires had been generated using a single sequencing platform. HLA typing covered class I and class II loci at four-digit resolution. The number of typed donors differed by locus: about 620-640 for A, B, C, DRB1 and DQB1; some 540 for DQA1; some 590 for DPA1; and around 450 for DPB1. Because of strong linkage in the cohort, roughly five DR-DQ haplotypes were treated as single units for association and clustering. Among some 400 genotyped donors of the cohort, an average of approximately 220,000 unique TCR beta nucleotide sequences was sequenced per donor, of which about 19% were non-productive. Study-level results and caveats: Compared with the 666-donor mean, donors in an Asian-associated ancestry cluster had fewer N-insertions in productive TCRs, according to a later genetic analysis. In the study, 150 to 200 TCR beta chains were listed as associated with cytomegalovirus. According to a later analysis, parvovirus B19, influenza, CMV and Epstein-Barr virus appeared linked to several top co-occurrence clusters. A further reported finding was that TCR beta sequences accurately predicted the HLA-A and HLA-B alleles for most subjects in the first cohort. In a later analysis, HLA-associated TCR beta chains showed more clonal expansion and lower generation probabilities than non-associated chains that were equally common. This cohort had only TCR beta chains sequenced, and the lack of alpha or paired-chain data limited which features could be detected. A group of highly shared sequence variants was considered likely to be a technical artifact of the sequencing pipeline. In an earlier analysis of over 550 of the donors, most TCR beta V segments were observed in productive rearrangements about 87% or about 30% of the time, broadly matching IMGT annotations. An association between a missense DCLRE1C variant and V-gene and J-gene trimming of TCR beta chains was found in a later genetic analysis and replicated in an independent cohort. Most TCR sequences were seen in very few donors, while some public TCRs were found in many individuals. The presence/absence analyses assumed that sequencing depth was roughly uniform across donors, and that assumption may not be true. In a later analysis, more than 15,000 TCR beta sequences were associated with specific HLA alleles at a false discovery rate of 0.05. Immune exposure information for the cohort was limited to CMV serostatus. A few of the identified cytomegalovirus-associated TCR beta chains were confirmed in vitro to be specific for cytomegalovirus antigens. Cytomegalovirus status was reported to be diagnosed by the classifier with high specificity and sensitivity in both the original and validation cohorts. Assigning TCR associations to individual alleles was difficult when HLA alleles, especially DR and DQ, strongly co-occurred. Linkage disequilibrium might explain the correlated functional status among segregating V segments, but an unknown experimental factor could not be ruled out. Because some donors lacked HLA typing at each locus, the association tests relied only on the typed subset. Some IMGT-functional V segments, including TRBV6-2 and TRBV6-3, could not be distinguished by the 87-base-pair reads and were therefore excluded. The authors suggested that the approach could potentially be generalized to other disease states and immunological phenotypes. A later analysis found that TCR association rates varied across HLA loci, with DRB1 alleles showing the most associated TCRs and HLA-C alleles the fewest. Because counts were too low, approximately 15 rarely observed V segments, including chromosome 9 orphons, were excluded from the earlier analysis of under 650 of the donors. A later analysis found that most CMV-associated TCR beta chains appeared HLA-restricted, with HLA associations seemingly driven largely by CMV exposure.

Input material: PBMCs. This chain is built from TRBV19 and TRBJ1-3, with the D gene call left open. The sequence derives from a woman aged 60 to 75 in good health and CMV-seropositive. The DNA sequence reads TGTGCCAGTAGTGGCCCCCCGGGATCCTCTGGAAACACCATATATTTT. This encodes CASSGPPGSSGNTIYF.